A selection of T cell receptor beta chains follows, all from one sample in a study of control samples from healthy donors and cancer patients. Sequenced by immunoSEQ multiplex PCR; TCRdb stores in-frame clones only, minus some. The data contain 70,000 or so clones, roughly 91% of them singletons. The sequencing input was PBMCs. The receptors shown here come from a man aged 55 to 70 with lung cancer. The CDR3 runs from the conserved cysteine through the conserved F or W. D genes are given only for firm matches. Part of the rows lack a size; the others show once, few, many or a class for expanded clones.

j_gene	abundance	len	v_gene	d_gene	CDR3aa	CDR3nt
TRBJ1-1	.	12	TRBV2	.	CASREANTEAFF	TGTGCCAGCAGAGAAGCGAACACTGAAGCTTTCTTT
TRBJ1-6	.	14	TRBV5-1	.	CASSLLVQNSPLHF	TGCGCCAGCAGCTTGTTAGTACAGAATTCACCCCTCCACTTT
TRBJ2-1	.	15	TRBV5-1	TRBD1	CASSLGTGGYNEQFF	TGCGCCAGCAGCCTTGGGACAGGGGGGTACAATGAGCAGTTCTTC
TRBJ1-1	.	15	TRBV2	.	CASCLSGHSNTEAFF	TGTGCCAGCTGCCTCTCGGGACACTCAAACACTGAAGCTTTCTTT
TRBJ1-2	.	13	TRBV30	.	CAWSVDLNYGYTF	TGTGCCTGGAGTGTTGACCTGAACTATGGCTACACCTTC
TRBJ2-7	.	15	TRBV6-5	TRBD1	CASSLYGTGHYEQYF	TGTGCCAGCAGTTTATACGGGACAGGTCACTACGAGCAGTACTTC
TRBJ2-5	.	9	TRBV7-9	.	CAGGETQYF	TGTGCCGGGGGAGAGACCCAGTACTTC
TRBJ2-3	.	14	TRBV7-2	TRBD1	CASSFITGGDTQYF	TGTGCCAGCAGCTTCATTACAGGGGGAGATACGCAGTATTTT
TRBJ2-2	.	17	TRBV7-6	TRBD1	CASSPREGTANTGELFF	TGTGCCAGCAGCCCCCGTGAAGGGACAGCGAACACCGGGGAGCTGTTTTTT
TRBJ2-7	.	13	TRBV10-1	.	CASSESPGREQYF	TGCGCCAGCAGTGAGTCTCCGGGGCGGGAGCAGTACTTC
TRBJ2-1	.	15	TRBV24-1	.	CATGEGQGWGHEQFF	TGTGCCACAGGAGAAGGGCAGGGGTGGGGCCATGAGCAGTTCTTC
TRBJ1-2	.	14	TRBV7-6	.	CASSLEVGGGGYTF	TGTGCCAGCAGCTTAGAGGTCGGAGGCGGCGGCTACACCTTC
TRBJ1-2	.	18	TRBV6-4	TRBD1	CASSEINKKTGTNYGYTF	TGTGCCAGCAGTGAAATAAATAAGAAGACAGGGACCAACTATGGCTACACCTTC
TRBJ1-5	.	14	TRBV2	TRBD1	CASSSGTGGQPQHF	TGTGCCAGCTCTTCCGGGACAGGGGGTCAGCCCCAGCATTTT
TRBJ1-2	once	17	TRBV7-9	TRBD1	CASSARGGQGERDGYTF	TGTGCCAGCAGCGCCAGGGGCGGACAGGGGGAAAGGGATGGCTACACCTTC